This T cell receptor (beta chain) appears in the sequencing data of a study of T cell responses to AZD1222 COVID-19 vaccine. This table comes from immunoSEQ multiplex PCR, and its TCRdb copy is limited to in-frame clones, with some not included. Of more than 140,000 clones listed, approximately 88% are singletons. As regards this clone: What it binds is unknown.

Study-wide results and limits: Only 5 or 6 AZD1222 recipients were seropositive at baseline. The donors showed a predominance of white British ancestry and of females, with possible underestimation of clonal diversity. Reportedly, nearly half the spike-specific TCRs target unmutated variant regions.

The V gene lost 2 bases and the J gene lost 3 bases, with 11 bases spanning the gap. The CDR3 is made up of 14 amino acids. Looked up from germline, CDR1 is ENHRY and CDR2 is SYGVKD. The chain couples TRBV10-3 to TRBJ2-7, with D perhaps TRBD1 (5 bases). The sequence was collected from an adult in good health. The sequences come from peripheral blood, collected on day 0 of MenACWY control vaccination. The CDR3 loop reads CAISERQGRYEQYF. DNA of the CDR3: TGTGCCATCAGTGAGAGGCAGGGTCGCTACGAGCAGTACTTC.